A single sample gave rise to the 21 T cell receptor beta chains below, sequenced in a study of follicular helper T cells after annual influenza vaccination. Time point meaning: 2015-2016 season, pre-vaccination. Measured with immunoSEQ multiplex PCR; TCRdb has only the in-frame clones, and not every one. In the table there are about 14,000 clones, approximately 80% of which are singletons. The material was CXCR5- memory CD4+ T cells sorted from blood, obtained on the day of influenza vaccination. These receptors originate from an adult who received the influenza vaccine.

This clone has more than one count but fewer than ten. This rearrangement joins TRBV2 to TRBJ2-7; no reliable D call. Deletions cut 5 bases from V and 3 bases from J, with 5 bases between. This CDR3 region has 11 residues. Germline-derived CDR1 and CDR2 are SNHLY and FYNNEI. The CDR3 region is CASSLGYEQYF. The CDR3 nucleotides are TGTGCCAGCAGTCTAGGCTACGAGCAGTACTTC.

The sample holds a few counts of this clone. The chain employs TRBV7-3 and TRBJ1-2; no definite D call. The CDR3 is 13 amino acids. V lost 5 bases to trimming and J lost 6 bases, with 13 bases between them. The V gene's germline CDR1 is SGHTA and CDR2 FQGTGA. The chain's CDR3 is CASSPTTTNGYTF. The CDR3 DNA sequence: TGTGCCAGCAGCCCAACGACAACTAATGGCTACACCTTC.

The CDR3 protein is CASRQTGDTQYF. The DNA of the CDR3 is TGTGCCAGCAGGCAAACAGGTGATACGCAGTATTTT. The chain has TRBV7-2 and TRBJ2-3; D possibly corresponds to TRBD1 (5 bases). V dropped 6 bases and J dropped 6 bases, with 10 bases sitting between them. The germline gives CDR1 SGHTA, CDR2 FQGNSA. This CDR3 comprises 12 residues.

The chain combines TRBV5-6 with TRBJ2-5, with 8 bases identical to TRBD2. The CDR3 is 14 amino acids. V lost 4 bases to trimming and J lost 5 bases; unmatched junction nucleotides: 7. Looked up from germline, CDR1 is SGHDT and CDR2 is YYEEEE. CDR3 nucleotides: TGTGCCAGCAGCCTCTGGACTAGCTGGGAGACCCAGTACTTC. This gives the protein CASSLWTSWETQYF.

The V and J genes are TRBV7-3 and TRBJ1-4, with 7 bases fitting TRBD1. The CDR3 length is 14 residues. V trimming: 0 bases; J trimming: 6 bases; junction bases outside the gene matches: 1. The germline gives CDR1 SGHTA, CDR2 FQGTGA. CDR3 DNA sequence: TGTGCCAGCAGCTTAACGGGGACAGATGAAAAACTGTTTTTT. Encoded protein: CASSLTGTDEKLFF.

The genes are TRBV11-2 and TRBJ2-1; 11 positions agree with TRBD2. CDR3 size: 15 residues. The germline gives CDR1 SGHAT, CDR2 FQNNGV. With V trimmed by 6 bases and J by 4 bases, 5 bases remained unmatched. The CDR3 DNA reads TGTGCCAGCAGGCCCGCTAGCGGGGGGTACAATGAGCAGTTCTTC. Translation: CASRPASGGYNEQFF.

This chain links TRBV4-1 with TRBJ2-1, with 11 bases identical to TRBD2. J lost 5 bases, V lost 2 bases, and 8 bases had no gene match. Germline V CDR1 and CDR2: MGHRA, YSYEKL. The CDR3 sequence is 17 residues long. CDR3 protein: CASSQLPLAGGNNEQFF. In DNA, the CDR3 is TGCGCCAGCAGCCAACTACCTCTAGCGGGGGGAAACAATGAGCAGTTCTTC.

The CDR3 DNA is TGTGCCAGCAGCTTGGTCGGTAGCGGGGACCTAGCCAAAAACATTCAGTACTTC. Protein product: CASSLVGSGDLAKNIQYF. The chain carries TRBV5-4 and TRBJ2-4, with 8 bases matching TRBD2. V lost 0 bases and J lost 0; bases outside the gene matches: 8. CDR3 length: 18 amino acids. The germline V gene encodes CDR1 SGHNT and CDR2 YYREEE (reference sequence).

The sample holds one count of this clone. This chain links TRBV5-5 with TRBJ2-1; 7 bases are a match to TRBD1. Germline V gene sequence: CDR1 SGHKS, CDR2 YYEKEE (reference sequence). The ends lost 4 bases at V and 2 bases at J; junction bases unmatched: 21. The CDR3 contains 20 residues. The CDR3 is CASSHTDRRHSINPYNEQFF. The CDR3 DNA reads TGTGCCAGCAGCCACACGGACAGGAGGCATTCAATAAACCCCTACAATGAGCAGTTCTTC.

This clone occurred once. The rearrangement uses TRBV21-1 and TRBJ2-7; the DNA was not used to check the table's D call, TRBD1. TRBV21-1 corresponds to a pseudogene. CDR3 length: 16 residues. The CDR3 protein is CASSRTGTGRMCEQYF. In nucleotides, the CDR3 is TGTGCCAGCAGCAGAACCGGGACAGGGAGGATGTGCGAGCAGTACTTC.

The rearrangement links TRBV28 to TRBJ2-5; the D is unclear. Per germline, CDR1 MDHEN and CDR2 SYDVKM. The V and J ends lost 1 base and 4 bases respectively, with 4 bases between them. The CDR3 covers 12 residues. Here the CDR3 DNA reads TGTGCCAGCAGTTTATTGAGAGAGACCCAGTACTTC. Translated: CASSLLRETQYF. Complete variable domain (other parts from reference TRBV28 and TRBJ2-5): DVKVTQSSRYLVKRTGEKVFLECVQDMDHENMFWYRQDPGLGLRLIYFSYDVKMKEKGDIPEGYSVSREKKERFSLILESASTNQTSMYLCASSLLRETQYFGPGTRLLVL.

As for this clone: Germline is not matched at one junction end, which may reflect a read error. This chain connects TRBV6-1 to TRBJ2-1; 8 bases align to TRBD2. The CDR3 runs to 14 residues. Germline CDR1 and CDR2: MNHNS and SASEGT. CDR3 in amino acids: CASSGQWTSQDGLF. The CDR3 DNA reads TGTGCCAGCAGTGGGCAATGGACTAGCCAAGACGGGCTCTTC.

The CDR3 coding sequence is TGTGCCAGCAGCTTAGGGCGGACTAGCACAGATACGCAGTATTTT. It encodes CASSLGRTSTDTQYF. V gene TRBV7-6 combines with J gene TRBJ2-3; the D gene is possibly TRBD2 (5 bases). The V end was cut by 1 base, the J end by 0 bases, with 8 bases between. The CDR3 runs to 15 residues. Germline V CDR1 and CDR2: SGHVS, FNYEAQ.

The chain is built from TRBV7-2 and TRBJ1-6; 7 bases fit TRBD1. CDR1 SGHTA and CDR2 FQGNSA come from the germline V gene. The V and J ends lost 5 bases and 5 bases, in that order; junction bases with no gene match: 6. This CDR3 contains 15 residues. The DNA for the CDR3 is TGTGCCAGCAGCAAGGACAGGAGCCATAATTCACCCCTCCACTTT. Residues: CASSKDRSHNSPLHF.

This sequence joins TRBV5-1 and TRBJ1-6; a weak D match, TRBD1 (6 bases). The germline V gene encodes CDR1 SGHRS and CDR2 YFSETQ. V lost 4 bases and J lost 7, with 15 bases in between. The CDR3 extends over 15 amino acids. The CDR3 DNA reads TGCGCCAGCAGCATAGGGACATTCGGGAATTCACCCCTCCACTTT. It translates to CASSIGTFGNSPLHF. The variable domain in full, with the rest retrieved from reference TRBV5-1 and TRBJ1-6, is KAGVTQTPRYLIKTRGQQVTLSCSPISGHRSVSWYQQTPGQGLQFLFEYFSETQRNKGNFPGRFSGRQFSNSRSEMNVSTLELGDSALYLCASSIGTFGNSPLHFGNGTRLTVT.

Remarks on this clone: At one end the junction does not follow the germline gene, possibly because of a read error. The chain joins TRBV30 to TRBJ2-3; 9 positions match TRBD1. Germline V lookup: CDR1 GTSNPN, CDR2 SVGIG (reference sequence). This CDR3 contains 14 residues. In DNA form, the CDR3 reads TGTGCCGGGAGCGGACAGGGGCGCACAGATACGCAGTATTTT. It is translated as CAGSGQGRTDTQYF.

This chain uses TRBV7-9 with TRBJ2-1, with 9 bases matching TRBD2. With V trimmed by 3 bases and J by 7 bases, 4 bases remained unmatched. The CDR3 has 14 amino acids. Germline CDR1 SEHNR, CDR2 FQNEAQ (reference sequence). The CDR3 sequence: CASSLAGGRNEQFF. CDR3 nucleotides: TGTGCCAGCAGCTTGGCGGGGGGGCGGAATGAGCAGTTCTTC.

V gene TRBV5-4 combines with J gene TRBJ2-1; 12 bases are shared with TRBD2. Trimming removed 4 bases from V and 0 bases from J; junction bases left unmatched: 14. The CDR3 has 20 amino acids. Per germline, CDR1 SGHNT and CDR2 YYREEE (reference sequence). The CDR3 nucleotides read TGTGCCAGCAGCGGGGGAGCTAGCGGGGGGGCCCCTAGCTCCTACAATGAGCAGTTCTTC. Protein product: CASSGGASGGAPSSYNEQFF.

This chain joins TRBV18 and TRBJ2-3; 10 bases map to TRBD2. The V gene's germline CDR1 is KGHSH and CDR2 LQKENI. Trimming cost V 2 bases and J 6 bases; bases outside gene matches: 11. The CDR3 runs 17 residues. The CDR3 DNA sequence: TGTGCCAGCTCACCAAGGCTAGCGGGGGTTACCTTGGATACGCAGTATTTT. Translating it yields CASSPRLAGVTLDTQYF. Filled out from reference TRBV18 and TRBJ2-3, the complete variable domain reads NAGVMQNPRHLVRRRGQEARLRCSPMKGHSHVYWYRQLPEEGLKFMVYLQKENIIDESGMPKERFSAEFPKEGPSILRIQQVVRGDSAAYFCASSPRLAGVTLDTQYFGPGTRLTVL.

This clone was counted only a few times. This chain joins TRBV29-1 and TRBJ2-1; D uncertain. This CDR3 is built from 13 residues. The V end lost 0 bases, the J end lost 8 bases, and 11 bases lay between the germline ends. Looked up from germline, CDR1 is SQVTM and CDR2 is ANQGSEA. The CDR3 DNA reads TGCAGCGTTGAAGATTGGGGAAGGGATGAGCAGTTCTTC. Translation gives CSVEDWGRDEQFF.

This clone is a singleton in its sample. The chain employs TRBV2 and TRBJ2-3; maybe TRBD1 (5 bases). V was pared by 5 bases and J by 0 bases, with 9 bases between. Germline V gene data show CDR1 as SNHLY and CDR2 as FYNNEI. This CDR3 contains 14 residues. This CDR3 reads CASSWGSSTDTQYF. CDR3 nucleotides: TGTGCCAGCAGTTGGGGCAGCAGCACAGATACGCAGTATTTT.